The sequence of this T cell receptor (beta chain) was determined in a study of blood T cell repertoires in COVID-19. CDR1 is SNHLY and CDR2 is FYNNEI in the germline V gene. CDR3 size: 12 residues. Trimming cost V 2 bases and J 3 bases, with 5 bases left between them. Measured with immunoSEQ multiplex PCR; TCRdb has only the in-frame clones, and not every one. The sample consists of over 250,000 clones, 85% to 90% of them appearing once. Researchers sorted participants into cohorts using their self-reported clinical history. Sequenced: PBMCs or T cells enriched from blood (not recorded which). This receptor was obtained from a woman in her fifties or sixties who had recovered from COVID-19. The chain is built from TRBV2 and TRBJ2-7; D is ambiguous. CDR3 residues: CASSENYYEQYF. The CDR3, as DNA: TGTGCCAGCAGTGAAAACTACTACGAGCAGTACTTC.